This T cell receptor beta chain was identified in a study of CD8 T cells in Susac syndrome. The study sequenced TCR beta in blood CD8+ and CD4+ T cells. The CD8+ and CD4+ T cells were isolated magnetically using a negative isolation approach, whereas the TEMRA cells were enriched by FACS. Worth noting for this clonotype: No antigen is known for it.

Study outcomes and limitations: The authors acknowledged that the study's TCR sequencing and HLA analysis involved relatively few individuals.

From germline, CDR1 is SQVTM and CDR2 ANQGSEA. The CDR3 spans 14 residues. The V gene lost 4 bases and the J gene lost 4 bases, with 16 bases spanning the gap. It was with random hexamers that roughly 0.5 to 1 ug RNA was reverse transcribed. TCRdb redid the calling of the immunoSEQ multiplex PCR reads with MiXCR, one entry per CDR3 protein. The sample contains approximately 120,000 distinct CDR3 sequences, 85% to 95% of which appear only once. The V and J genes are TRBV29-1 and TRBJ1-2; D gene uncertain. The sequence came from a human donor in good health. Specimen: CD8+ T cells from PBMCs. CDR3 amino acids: CSVGAGARGYGYTF. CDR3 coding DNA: TGCAGCGTTGGCGCGGGCGCACGAGGCTATGGCTACACCTTC.